What follows are 29 T cell receptor beta chains derived from one specimen sequenced in a study of cytomegalovirus exposure and HLA in healthy donors. PCR primers comprised 60 Vbeta and 13 Jbeta primers. Clones were read by immunoSEQ multiplex PCR, and TCRdb kept only the in-frame ones, dropping some. The data contain about 67,000 clones, around 63% of them seen just once; the ten biggest clones take up 2% to 2.5%. Sequencing was done on a sample of PBMCs. These receptors were obtained from a woman in her twenties or thirties in good health and CMV-seronegative.

This sequence joins TRBV4-3 and TRBJ2-7; 9 bases are shared with TRBD1. This CDR3 region has 15 residues. Germline values: CDR1 LGHNA, CDR2 YSLEER. The ends lost 0 bases at V and 7 bases at J; junction bases unmatched: 7. The CDR3 loop reads CASSQDRTGEREQYF. The CDR3 coding sequence is TGCGCCAGCAGCCAAGATCGGACAGGGGAACGGGAGCAGTACTTC.

This clone is judged medium-sized. This rearrangement joins TRBV2 to TRBJ2-7, with 8 nucleotides matching TRBD1. The CDR3 has 13 residues. Germline CDR1 SNHLY, CDR2 FYNNEI. With V trimmed by 3 bases and J by 5 bases, 3 bases remained unmatched. The CDR3 nucleotides read TGTGCCAGCAGTGACAGGGGGCGGCACGAGCAGTACTTC. It codes for CASSDRGRHEQYF.

V is TRBV7-7 and J is TRBJ2-2; TRBD2 aligns across 7 bases. The CDR3 has 14 amino acids. V gave up 2 bases and J gave up 7 bases; unmatched junction bases: 4. Germline CDR1 reads SSHAT; CDR2 reads FNYEAQ (reference sequence). CDR3 in DNA: TGTGCCAGCAGCTTATCACTAGCGAACGGGGAGCTGTTTTTT. This encodes CASSLSLANGELFF.

This clone was seen just once. V gene TRBV29-1 combines with J gene TRBJ2-3, with 11 bases fitting TRBD1. Germline loops: CDR1 SQVTM, CDR2 ANQGSEA. The CDR3 runs to 14 residues. The V gene end was trimmed by 6 bases and the J gene end by 3 bases; junction bases not matched to a gene: 5. The CDR3 coding sequence is TGCAGCGTCTCCCGGGACAGGGGGACAGATACGCAGTATTTT. This sequence encodes CSVSRDRGTDTQYF.

The CDR3 spells CASSLASGTGVYEQYF. CDR3 bases: TGCGCCAGCAGCTTGGCCTCTGGGACAGGGGTCTACGAGCAGTACTTC. This rearrangement joins TRBV5-1 to TRBJ2-7; 10 nucleotides line up with TRBD1. V trimming: 0 bases; J trimming: 3 bases; junction bases outside the gene matches: 6. Germline assignment: CDR1 SGHRS and CDR2 YFSETQ. This CDR3 is 16 amino acids long. Complete variable domain (other parts from reference TRBV5-1 and TRBJ2-7): KAGVTQTPRYLIKTRGQQVTLSCSPISGHRSVSWYQQTPGQGLQFLFEYFSETQRNKGNFPGRFSGRQFSNSRSEMNVSTLELGDSALYLCASSLASGTGVYEQYFGPGTRLTVT.

This clone was recorded a few times. The genes are TRBV14 and TRBJ1-4; tentatively, D is TRBD1 (5 bases). Trimming cost V 0 bases and J 8 bases, with 13 bases left between them. The CDR3 sequence is 15 residues long. Germline assignment: CDR1 SGHDN and CDR2 FVKESK. CDR3 protein: CASSQELGPGEKLFF. In DNA form, the CDR3 reads TGTGCCAGCAGCCAAGAGTTGGGGCCAGGCGAAAAACTGTTTTTT.

Worth noting for this clone: One end of the junction varies from germline; a read error may be responsible. This chain joins TRBV7-9 and TRBJ2-2, with D perhaps TRBD1 (6 bases). CDR1 is SEHNR and CDR2 is FQNEAQ in the germline V gene (reference sequence). The CDR3 length is 14 residues. The CDR3 reads CASSSRTDSGELLF. CDR3 DNA sequence: TGTGCCAGCAGCTCACGGACAGACTCCGGGGAGCTGCTTTTT.

This chain joins TRBV5-1 and TRBJ2-4, with TRBD2 matching 9 bases. The CDR3 is 16 amino acids. V shed 0 bases, J shed 8 bases, and the junction held 9 bases outside the gene matches. CDR1 is SGHRS, CDR2 YFSETQ, per germline. The CDR3 region is CASSLAGSGGEDIQYF. The CDR3 DNA is TGCGCCAGCAGCTTGGCAGGTAGCGGGGGTGAGGACATTCAGTACTTC. Based on the CDR3 plus reference TRBV5-1 and TRBJ2-4, the full variable domain is KAGVTQTPRYLIKTRGQQVTLSCSPISGHRSVSWYQQTPGQGLQFLFEYFSETQRNKGNFPGRFSGRQFSNSRSEMNVSTLELGDSALYLCASSLAGSGGEDIQYFGAGTRLSVL.

The chain carries TRBV5-6 and TRBJ1-4; 8 bases line up with TRBD1. From germline, CDR1 is SGHDT and CDR2 YYEEEE. The trim removed 2 bases at V and 4 bases at J, leaving 4 bases unmatched. The CDR3 totals 15 residues. The CDR3 DNA follows: TGTGCCAGCAGCTTAGGAGACAGGGGTAATGAAAAACTGTTTTTT. Encoded protein: CASSLGDRGNEKLFF.

J is TRBJ2-7 and V is TRBV7-9, with 11 nucleotides matching TRBD1. The CDR3 totals 15 residues. V lost 5 bases to trimming and J lost 0 bases; unmatched junction nucleotides: 3. CDR1 is SEHNR and CDR2 is FQNEAQ in the germline V gene (reference sequence). The CDR3 loop reads CASSQGQGASYEQYF. CDR3 DNA: TGTGCCAGCAGCCAAGGACAGGGGGCCTCCTACGAGCAGTACTTC.

V is TRBV7-9 and J is TRBJ2-3; no firm D call. Trimming cost V 3 bases and J 0 bases, with 7 bases left between them. The CDR3 is made up of 14 amino acids. Germline CDR1 is SEHNR and CDR2 is FQNEAQ (reference sequence). DNA of the CDR3: TGTGCCAGCAGCTTGGGCCGAAGCACAGATACGCAGTATTTT. Protein: CASSLGRSTDTQYF.

The J gene is TRBJ2-3, the V gene TRBV11-3; 9 bases are shared with TRBD2. The CDR3 totals 15 residues. CDR1 and CDR2 (germline): SGHNT, YENEEA. The ends lost 3 bases at V and 6 bases at J; junction bases unmatched: 7. The CDR3 spells CASSFGTSPGDTQYF. CDR3 sequence (DNA): TGTGCCAGCAGCTTCGGGACTAGCCCTGGGGATACGCAGTATTTT.

The table lists this clone with a count of one. This chain connects TRBV7-2 to TRBJ2-5; 11 positions match TRBD2. The V gene's germline CDR1 is SGHTA and CDR2 FQGNSA. V lost 5 bases to trimming and J lost 2 bases; unmatched junction nucleotides: 7. This CDR3 has 16 residues. The CDR3 sequence is CASSPRLAGLQETQYF. In nucleotides, the CDR3 is TGTGCCAGCAGCCCCAGACTAGCGGGGTTACAAGAGACCCAGTACTTC.

This clone was recorded only once. V and J are TRBV2 and TRBJ2-5, with D maybe TRBD1 (5 bases). This CDR3 has 13 amino acids. Germline CDR1 reads SNHLY; CDR2 reads FYNNEI. The V and J ends lost 2 bases and 3 bases respectively, with 7 bases between them. The DNA of the CDR3 is TGTGCCAGCAGTGAAACGACAGAAGAGACCCAGTACTTC. It yields the protein CASSETTEETQYF. The entire variable domain, with the rest obtained from reference TRBV2 and TRBJ2-5, is as follows: EPEVTQTPSHQVTQMGQEVILRCVPISNHLYFYWYRQILGQKVEFLVSFYNNEISEKSEIFDDQFSVERPDGSNFTLKIRSTKLEDSAMYFCASSETTEETQYFGPGTRLLVL.

The chain couples TRBV5-1 to TRBJ1-1; 9 nucleotides match TRBD1. V was pared by 2 bases and J by 7 bases, with 6 bases of the junction left unmatched. CDR1 and CDR2 from the germline V gene are SGHRS and YFSETQ. CDR3 length: 14 amino acids. The CDR3 region is CASSLPGQGGEAFF. CDR3 nucleotides: TGCGCCAGCAGCTTACCGGGACAGGGTGGTGAAGCTTTCTTT.

This chain links TRBV4-1 with TRBJ1-2; 9 bases map to TRBD1. Germline loops: CDR1 MGHRA, CDR2 YSYEKL. This CDR3 region has 15 residues. V shed 1 base and J 5 bases; nucleotides not matched to a gene: 5. The CDR3 protein is CASSQVDGQGYGYTF. Written as DNA, the CDR3 is TGCGCCAGCAGCCAAGTTGATGGACAGGGGTATGGCTACACCTTC.

The rearrangement links TRBV5-4 to TRBJ2-7, with D possibly matching TRBD1 (5 bases). V lost 9 bases to trimming and J lost 3 bases, with 25 bases between them. Germline lookup yields CDR1 SGHNT and CDR2 YYREEE (reference sequence). The CDR3 sequence is 16 residues long. CDR3 region: CANKKTAYDSLYEQYF. The CDR3 DNA sequence: TGTGCCAACAAGAAGACCGCATACGACAGTCTCTACGAGCAGTACTTC.

V gene TRBV2 combines with J gene TRBJ1-2; 10 bases line up with TRBD1. The CDR3 loop spans 14 amino acids. V was clipped by 4 bases and J by 5 bases; unmatched bases: 4. Germline loops: CDR1 SNHLY, CDR2 FYNNEI. The CDR3 region has the DNA TGTGCCAGCAGTGTGCGGGACAGGGGTTATGGCTACACCTTC. Encoded protein: CASSVRDRGYGYTF.

The chain uses TRBV6-6 and TRBJ2-3; 10 bases map to TRBD1. The V segment lost 2 bases and the J segment 6 bases; nucleotides outside the gene matches: 8. The CDR3 consists of 16 residues. In germline, CDR1 is MNHNY, CDR2 SVGAGI (reference sequence). CDR3 sequence reads: CASSYALTGGLDTQYF. The CDR3 coding sequence is TGTGCCAGCAGTTACGCGTTGACAGGGGGCTTGGATACGCAGTATTTT.

This chain connects TRBV5-6 to TRBJ2-7; 9 bases are a match to TRBD2. The germline gives CDR1 SGHDT, CDR2 YYEEEE. J gave up 7 bases and V 4 bases, and 6 bases lay outside the gene matches. The CDR3 has 13 residues. The CDR3 reads CASSPGLAGEQYF. DNA of the CDR3: TGTGCCAGCAGCCCGGGACTAGCCGGTGAGCAGTACTTC.

This sequence joins TRBV7-9 and TRBJ1-1; D gene ambiguous. This CDR3 spans 12 amino acids. Germline V gene data show CDR1 as SEHNR and CDR2 as FQNEAQ (reference sequence). V gave up 6 bases and J gave up 7 bases, with 12 bases separating them. The CDR3 DNA is TGTGCCAGCAGACCTCAGCGGATTGAAGCTTTCTTT. Protein: CASRPQRIEAFF.

The chain joins TRBV4-1 to TRBJ2-7; D might be TRBD1 (5 bases). Per the germline V gene, CDR1 is MGHRA and CDR2 is YSYEKL. CDR3 size: 13 residues. V was pared by 11 bases and J by 3 bases, with 17 bases between. CDR3 region: CAEEWGSIYEQYF. The CDR3 DNA reads TGCGCCGAAGAGTGGGGCAGCATCTACGAGCAGTACTTC.

The CDR3 loop reads CASRLTGGGYGYTF. The DNA for the CDR3 is TGTGCCAGCAGGTTGACAGGGGGAGGCTATGGCTACACCTTC. The gene calls are TRBV28 and TRBJ1-2; 9 bases are a match to TRBD1. V shed 6 bases, J shed 4 bases, and the junction held 6 bases outside the gene matches. Germline V lookup: CDR1 MDHEN, CDR2 SYDVKM. The length of the CDR3 is 14 residues.

The chain employs TRBV9 and TRBJ2-5, with 7 bases aligning to TRBD2. Germline lookup yields CDR1 SGDLS and CDR2 YYNGEE. The CDR3 sequence is 15 residues long. Trimming took 4 bases from V and 5 from J; bases not matched to a gene: 11. Here the CDR3 reads CASSRGLGDGETQYF. In DNA form, the CDR3 reads TGTGCCAGCAGCCGCGGACTAGGCGATGGGGAGACCCAGTACTTC.

The count of this clone is one. The rearrangement uses TRBV14 and TRBJ2-7; 7 bases are shared with TRBD1. CDR1 is SGHDN, CDR2 FVKESK, per germline. The CDR3 sequence is 16 residues long. V shed 0 bases and J 1 base; nucleotides not matched to a gene: 6. CDR3 nucleotide sequence: TGTGCCAGCAGCCAAGATCGGGCAGGGGGATCCTACGAGCAGTACTTC. Residues: CASSQDRAGGSYEQYF. Based on the CDR3 plus reference TRBV14 and TRBJ2-7, the full variable domain is EAGVTQFPSHSVIEKGQTVTLRCDPISGHDNLYWYRRVMGKEIKFLLHFVKESKQDESGMPNNRFLAERTGGTYSTLKVQPAELEDSGVYFCASSQDRAGGSYEQYFGPGTRLTVT.

The rearrangement uses TRBV11-2 and TRBJ2-1, with 7 bases fitting TRBD1. V lost 3 bases and J lost 4; bases outside the gene matches: 9. Germline assignment: CDR1 SGHAT and CDR2 FQNNGV. This CDR3 spans 16 amino acids. This chain's CDR3 is CASSFYKGADYNEQFF. The CDR3 DNA follows: TGTGCCAGCAGCTTTTATAAGGGGGCGGATTACAATGAGCAGTTCTTC.

The J gene is TRBJ2-7, the V gene TRBV11-1; the match to TRBD1 covers 10 bases. The CDR3 has 16 amino acids. Per germline, CDR1 SGHAT and CDR2 FQDESV (reference sequence). J gave up 0 bases and V 5 bases, and 7 bases lay outside the gene matches. The chain's CDR3 is CASSLRQGAFSYEQYF. Here the CDR3 DNA reads TGTGCCAGCAGCCTGAGACAGGGGGCTTTCTCCTACGAGCAGTACTTC.

Note on this clone: The germline gene is not matched at one end of the junction; a read error may be the cause. The genes are TRBV4-1 and TRBJ2-7; 10 nucleotides match TRBD2. The CDR3 is made up of 16 amino acids. Germline V lookup: CDR1 MGHRA, CDR2 YSYEKL. The CDR3 bases are TGTGCCAGCAGCCGTCGATCTAGCGGGGGCCCCTACGAGCAGTACTTC. Its protein is CASSRRSSGGPYEQYF.

V and J are TRBV2 and TRBJ2-2; tentative D call: TRBD2 (6 bases). This CDR3 region has 18 residues. V was pared by 2 bases and J by 6 bases, with 22 bases between. CDR1 SNHLY and CDR2 FYNNEI come from the germline V gene. CDR3 DNA sequence: TGTGCCAGCAGTGAATGTTGTGTTAGGACGGGAGAACCCGGGGAGCTGTTTTTT. Translation: CASSECCVRTGEPGELFF.